The rows below give T cell receptor beta chains drawn from one sample of a study of technical replicates of blood from several donors. Measured with immunoSEQ multiplex PCR; TCRdb has only the in-frame clones, and not every one. The sample lists tens of thousands of clones; just over 90% were seen once. The source material was T cells isolated from PBMCs. These receptors all come from a human donor in good health. Both conserved end residues are part of each CDR3. The order of the fields is D gene, CDR3 length, clone size, V gene, J gene, CDR3 DNA, CDR3 protein. The D gene is left open where the match is weak. Clone size is shown for a subset of rows, as once, few, many or a class of expanded clone.

D gene: .
CDR3 length: 14
clone size: .
V gene: TRBV6-6
J gene: TRBJ2-7
CDR3 DNA: TGTGCCAGCAGAGGAACAGGGAATCCCTACGAGCAGTACTTC
CDR3 protein: CASRGTGNPYEQYF

D gene: TRBD2
CDR3 length: 18
clone size: .
V gene: TRBV28
J gene: TRBJ2-1
CDR3 DNA: TGTGCCAGCAGGCCATTAGGGCCTAGCGGGACAACCTACAATGAGCAGTTCTTC
CDR3 protein: CASRPLGPSGTTYNEQFF

D gene: .
CDR3 length: 15
clone size: few
V gene: TRBV4-1
J gene: TRBJ1-2
CDR3 DNA: TGCGCCAGCAGTACCCCTACCGGGAGGGGAGGTGGCTACACCTTC
CDR3 protein: CASSTPTGRGGGYTF

D gene: .
CDR3 length: 12
clone size: once
V gene: TRBV5-5
J gene: TRBJ1-1
CDR3 DNA: TGTGCCAGCAGCGACTGGAACACTGAAGCTTTCTTT
CDR3 protein: CASSDWNTEAFF

D gene: .
CDR3 length: 16
clone size: .
V gene: TRBV6-5
J gene: TRBJ2-6
CDR3 DNA: TGTGCCAGCAGTTACTCTTTGGGGGCGGGGGCCAACGTCCTGACTTTC
CDR3 protein: CASSYSLGAGANVLTF

D gene: .
CDR3 length: 12
clone size: .
V gene: TRBV2
J gene: TRBJ1-4
CDR3 DNA: TGTGCCAGCAGTGCTGAGATTGAAAAACTGTTTTTT
CDR3 protein: CASSAEIEKLFF

D gene: TRBD1
CDR3 length: 15
clone size: .
V gene: TRBV5-6
J gene: TRBJ2-1
CDR3 DNA: TGTGCCAGCAGCTTTCGACAGGGGGCTTACAATGAGCAGTTCTTC
CDR3 protein: CASSFRQGAYNEQFF

D gene: .
CDR3 length: 15
clone size: .
V gene: TRBV18
J gene: TRBJ1-2
CDR3 DNA: TGTGCCAGCTCACCTCCCGGACAGAATAACTATGGCTACACCTTC
CDR3 protein: CASSPPGQNNYGYTF

D gene: TRBD1
CDR3 length: 20
clone size: .
V gene: TRBV28
J gene: TRBJ2-7
CDR3 DNA: TGTGCCAGCAGTTCCGAACTCGAGCCCCCAGGGGGCCTTACGGTTTGGGGGCAGTACTTC
CDR3 protein: CASSSELEPPGGLTVWGQYF

D gene: .
CDR3 length: 12
clone size: .
V gene: TRBV19
J gene: TRBJ1-2
CDR3 DNA: TGTGCCAGTAGCCGCAAACAGGGTGGCTACACCTTC
CDR3 protein: CASSRKQGGYTF

D gene: TRBD1
CDR3 length: 13
clone size: .
V gene: TRBV5-8
J gene: TRBJ1-2
CDR3 DNA: TGTGCCAGCAGCTATTCCAGGGGGAATGGCTACACCTTC
CDR3 protein: CASSYSRGNGYTF

D gene: .
CDR3 length: 13
clone size: .
V gene: TRBV4-2
J gene: TRBJ1-2
CDR3 DNA: TGTGCCAGCAGTCCGAGTTCGGACTATGGCTACACCTTC
CDR3 protein: CASSPSSDYGYTF

D gene: .
CDR3 length: 15
clone size: .
V gene: TRBV4-1
J gene: TRBJ1-4
CDR3 DNA: TGCGCCAGCAGCCAGGCCCTGGGGGCGGTAGAAAAACTGTTTTTT
CDR3 protein: CASSQALGAVEKLFF

D gene: TRBD1
CDR3 length: 14
clone size: .
V gene: TRBV7-9
J gene: TRBJ1-2
CDR3 DNA: TGTGCCAGCAGCCCCCGGGACAGGGCCTATGGCTACACCTTC
CDR3 protein: CASSPRDRAYGYTF

D gene: TRBD1
CDR3 length: 20
clone size: once
V gene: TRBV4-1
J gene: TRBJ1-3
CDR3 DNA: TGCGCCAGCAGCCAAAGTACAATTAGGAAAGGGGACAGGGAGGGAAACACCATATATTTT
CDR3 protein: CASSQSTIRKGDREGNTIYF

D gene: .
CDR3 length: 13
clone size: .
V gene: TRBV6-6
J gene: TRBJ1-3
CDR3 DNA: TGTGCCAGCAGCCCGGTGCTTGGAAACACCATATATTTT
CDR3 protein: CASSPVLGNTIYF

D gene: TRBD1
CDR3 length: 15
clone size: .
V gene: TRBV29-1
J gene: TRBJ1-2
CDR3 DNA: TGCAGCGTTGAAGACAGGGGGCTACAGGGCTATGGCTACACCTTC
CDR3 protein: CSVEDRGLQGYGYTF

D gene: .
CDR3 length: 13
clone size: .
V gene: TRBV19
J gene: TRBJ1-1
CDR3 DNA: TGTGCCAGTAGTATGGCGGGGGGGACTGAAGCTTTCTTT
CDR3 protein: CASSMAGGTEAFF

D gene: TRBD2
CDR3 length: 16
clone size: .
V gene: TRBV6-5
J gene: TRBJ2-2
CDR3 DNA: TGTGCCAGCAGTTACGAGGTGACTAGCGACACCGGGGAGCTGTTTTTT
CDR3 protein: CASSYEVTSDTGELFF

D gene: .
CDR3 length: 15
clone size: .
V gene: TRBV18
J gene: TRBJ1-3
CDR3 DNA: TGTGCCAGCTCACCTCCCGGGGGGTCTGGAAACACCATATATTTT
CDR3 protein: CASSPPGGSGNTIYF

D gene: TRBD1
CDR3 length: 14
clone size: .
V gene: TRBV5-4
J gene: TRBJ1-1
CDR3 DNA: TGTGCCAGCAGTACCGGGACAGGGAACACTGAAGCTTTCTTT
CDR3 protein: CASSTGTGNTEAFF

D gene: TRBD1
CDR3 length: 16
clone size: .
V gene: TRBV28
J gene: TRBJ1-5
CDR3 DNA: TGTGCCAGCAGTGCTACTAGGATCCGGGACAGTCAGCCCCAGCATTTT
CDR3 protein: CASSATRIRDSQPQHF

D gene: .
CDR3 length: 17
clone size: .
V gene: TRBV4-1
J gene: TRBJ1-2
CDR3 DNA: TGCGCCAGCACCCCCCTCCTCAGACGGGACATAGGTCCTGGCTACACCTTC
CDR3 protein: CASTPLLRRDIGPGYTF

D gene: TRBD1
CDR3 length: 13
clone size: .
V gene: TRBV14
J gene: TRBJ2-7
CDR3 DNA: TGTGCCAGCAGCCCCTGGACAGGGGGCGAGCAGTACTTC
CDR3 protein: CASSPWTGGEQYF

D gene: TRBD1
CDR3 length: 15
clone size: .
V gene: TRBV7-8
J gene: TRBJ1-2
CDR3 DNA: TGTGCCAGCAGCTTAAACAGGGGAGCTAACTATGGCTACACCTTC
CDR3 protein: CASSLNRGANYGYTF

D gene: TRBD1
CDR3 length: 13
clone size: .
V gene: TRBV10-3
J gene: TRBJ1-2
CDR3 DNA: TGTGCCATACAAACACGGACAGGGAATGGCTACACCTTC
CDR3 protein: CAIQTRTGNGYTF

D gene: TRBD2
CDR3 length: 16
clone size: once
V gene: TRBV6-4
J gene: TRBJ2-2
CDR3 DNA: TGTGCCAGCAGTAGCGGGACCACACTGAGGACCGGGGAGCTGTTTTTT
CDR3 protein: CASSSGTTLRTGELFF

D gene: TRBD2
CDR3 length: 15
clone size: .
V gene: TRBV7-9
J gene: TRBJ2-7
CDR3 DNA: TGTGCCAGCAGCTTAACGGTAGCGGGGCTATACGAGCAGTACTTC
CDR3 protein: CASSLTVAGLYEQYF

D gene: .
CDR3 length: 13
clone size: once
V gene: TRBV2
J gene: TRBJ1-5
CDR3 DNA: TGTGCCGTCCAGAGGGGGATGAATCAGCCCCAGCATTTT
CDR3 protein: CAVQRGMNQPQHF

D gene: .
CDR3 length: 15
clone size: .
V gene: TRBV7-9
J gene: TRBJ2-3
CDR3 DNA: TGTGCCAGCAGCTACTCCCTAGACAGTGCAGATACGCAGTATTTT
CDR3 protein: CASSYSLDSADTQYF

D gene: TRBD2
CDR3 length: 14
clone size: .
V gene: TRBV7-2
J gene: TRBJ2-7
CDR3 DNA: TGTGCCAGCAGCTTAGGACTAGCGGCCTACGAGCAGTACTTC
CDR3 protein: CASSLGLAAYEQYF

D gene: TRBD1
CDR3 length: 15
clone size: .
V gene: TRBV11-2
J gene: TRBJ2-1
CDR3 DNA: TGTGCCAGCAGCTTGGGACAGGGGAAGGACAATGAGCAGTTCTTC
CDR3 protein: CASSLGQGKDNEQFF

D gene: TRBD1
CDR3 length: 15
clone size: .
V gene: TRBV11-3
J gene: TRBJ1-3
CDR3 DNA: TGTGCCAGCAGCCCAGGGGGGACATCTGGAAACACCATATATTTT
CDR3 protein: CASSPGGTSGNTIYF

D gene: TRBD1
CDR3 length: 15
clone size: few
V gene: TRBV5-4
J gene: TRBJ1-2
CDR3 DNA: TGTGCCAGCAGCCCAGGGACAGGCCTGGGCTATGGCTACACCTTC
CDR3 protein: CASSPGTGLGYGYTF

D gene: .
CDR3 length: 16
clone size: .
V gene: TRBV5-1
J gene: TRBJ1-3
CDR3 DNA: TGCGCCAGCAGCTTGGAAGCAGGGAACTCTGGAAACACCATATATTTT
CDR3 protein: CASSLEAGNSGNTIYF

D gene: .
CDR3 length: 15
clone size: .
V gene: TRBV9
J gene: TRBJ1-5
CDR3 DNA: TGTGCCAGCAGCCCCCACACCGGGTTAGATCAGCCCCAGCATTTT
CDR3 protein: CASSPHTGLDQPQHF

D gene: .
CDR3 length: 13
clone size: .
V gene: TRBV25-1
J gene: TRBJ2-5
CDR3 DNA: TGTGCCAGCAGTATCCCTAACGTGGAGACCCAGTACTTC
CDR3 protein: CASSIPNVETQYF

D gene: TRBD1
CDR3 length: 15
clone size: .
V gene: TRBV11-2
J gene: TRBJ1-1
CDR3 DNA: TGTGCCAGCAGCAAACAGGGGCCCCGACATACTGAAGCTTTCTTT
CDR3 protein: CASSKQGPRHTEAFF

D gene: .
CDR3 length: 14
clone size: .
V gene: TRBV5-1
J gene: TRBJ2-1
CDR3 DNA: TGCGCCAGCAGCTTGGAACTAACGTACAATGAGCAGTTCTTC
CDR3 protein: CASSLELTYNEQFF

D gene: TRBD2
CDR3 length: 18
clone size: .
V gene: TRBV29-1
J gene: TRBJ2-3
CDR3 DNA: TGCAGCGTCGTCGCCGGGACTAGCGGGTGGAGGGGCACAGATACGCAGTATTTT
CDR3 protein: CSVVAGTSGWRGTDTQYF

D gene: TRBD2
CDR3 length: 19
clone size: .
V gene: TRBV7-7
J gene: TRBJ2-6
CDR3 DNA: TGTGCTAGCAGCCCAGCCCTGACTAGCGGGGGCTCTGGGGCCAACGTCCTGACTTTC
CDR3 protein: CASSPALTSGGSGANVLTF

D gene: .
CDR3 length: 16
clone size: .
V gene: TRBV2
J gene: TRBJ2-1
CDR3 DNA: TGTGCCAGCAAGAGATTGGCCGGGTTTCTATACAATGAGCAGTTCTTC
CDR3 protein: CASKRLAGFLYNEQFF

D gene: TRBD2
CDR3 length: 17
clone size: .
V gene: TRBV7-8
J gene: TRBJ2-1
CDR3 DNA: TGTGCCAGCAGCTTAGCTCGGCGGGAGGGCCTTCGGAATGAGCAGTTCTTC
CDR3 protein: CASSLARREGLRNEQFF

D gene: .
CDR3 length: 13
clone size: .
V gene: TRBV6-1
J gene: TRBJ2-2
CDR3 DNA: TGTGCCAGCAGTGAACAGGGAACCGGGGAGCTGTTTTTT
CDR3 protein: CASSEQGTGELFF

D gene: .
CDR3 length: 12
clone size: once
V gene: TRBV6-1
J gene: TRBJ2-6
CDR3 DNA: TGTGCCAGCAGTTCCTGGGCCAACGTCCTGACTTTC
CDR3 protein: CASSSWANVLTF

D gene: .
CDR3 length: 14
clone size: .
V gene: TRBV6-1
J gene: TRBJ1-2
CDR3 DNA: TGTGCCAGCAGTGATAACCAGGTCTACTATGGCTACACCTTC
CDR3 protein: CASSDNQVYYGYTF

D gene: TRBD1
CDR3 length: 15
clone size: .
V gene: TRBV6-5
J gene: TRBJ1-2
CDR3 DNA: TGTGCCAGCAGACCCGACAGGGGGCATAGCTATGGCTACACCTTC
CDR3 protein: CASRPDRGHSYGYTF

D gene: .
CDR3 length: 9
clone size: .
V gene: TRBV6-1
J gene: TRBJ1-2
CDR3 DNA: TGTGCCACCCTAACTGGCTACACCTTC
CDR3 protein: CATLTGYTF

D gene: TRBD1
CDR3 length: 17
clone size: .
V gene: TRBV11-3
J gene: TRBJ2-5
CDR3 DNA: TGTGCCAGCAGCACCCGCGGACAGGATCGGAGCCAAGAGACCCAGTACTTC
CDR3 protein: CASSTRGQDRSQETQYF